The rows below give T cell receptor beta chains drawn from one sample of a study of blood T cell repertoires in COVID-19. The table came from immunoSEQ multiplex PCR; TCRdb's copy has only in-frame clones and leaves some out. This table has about 240,000 clones, 70% to 85% appearing once. The material sequenced was peripheral blood. Receptor source: a woman of 80 years or more with acute or convalescent COVID-19. Each CDR3 is given with its conserved first and last residue. The D gene is left open where the match is weak. Some rows mark clone size as missing; the rest say once, few, many or name a class of expanded clone.

d_call j_call clone_size v_call cdr3_nt cdr3_aa
TRBD2 TRBJ2-1 . TRBV15 TGTGCCACCAGCAGCGGACTAGCGGGGTACAATGAGCAGTTCTTC CATSSGLAGYNEQFF
TRBD1 TRBJ1-5 few TRBV19 TGTGCCAGTAGTATAGTCCCAGGGGGCCTTCTCAATCAGCCCCAGCATTTT CASSIVPGGLLNQPQHF
. TRBJ1-6 few TRBV2 TGTGCCAGCAGACCCAGGACTGGCGATAATTCACCCCTCCACTTT CASRPRTGDNSPLHF
. TRBJ1-1 once TRBV19 TGTGCCAGTAGTATTGGAGTGATTAGGAACACTGAAGCTTTCTTT CASSIGVIRNTEAFF
TRBD1 TRBJ1-1 . TRBV19 TGTGCCAGTAGTGGGGACAGGGGGCTACGTACTGAAGCTTTCTTT CASSGDRGLRTEAFF
. TRBJ2-1 once TRBV10-1 TGCGCCAGCAGTGACTATGGGGGGGGCCCCTACAATGAGCAGTTCTTC CASSDYGGGPYNEQFF
. TRBJ1-5 . TRBV10-3 TGTGCCATCAGCGGAGGCAATCAGCCCCAGCATTTT CAISGGNQPQHF
. TRBJ1-3 . TRBV5-1 TGCGCCAGCAGCTTGCTAGGGACACAATCTGGAAACACCATATATTTT CASSLLGTQSGNTIYF
. TRBJ1-5 . TRBV18 TGTGCCAGCTCACCCTCAGGCCCCAATCAGCCCCAGCATTTT CASSPSGPNQPQHF
TRBD1 TRBJ2-1 . TRBV5-1 TGCGCCAGCAGCTCTACACAGACAGGGGCCAATGAGCAGTTCTTC CASSSTQTGANEQFF
TRBD1 TRBJ1-6 once TRBV6-5 TGTGCCAGCAGCCAGGGGGGACAGTCACCCCTCCACTTT CASSQGGQSPLHF
TRBD2 TRBJ2-1 . TRBV5-1 TGCGCCAGCAGCCCCGGTTTACTAGCGGGGAACAATGAGCAGTTCTTC CASSPGLLAGNNEQFF
. TRBJ2-1 . TRBV6-6 TGTGCCAGCAGTCAGGACGGACATCCCTACAATGAGCAGTTCTTC CASSQDGHPYNEQFF
TRBD1 TRBJ1-6 . TRBV2 TGTGCCAGCAGGGCCCGGCAGGGGGTTAATTCACCCCTCCACTTT CASRARQGVNSPLHF
. TRBJ2-2 . TRBV6-5 TGTGCCAGCAGTTACTCATCCGGTTTCACCGGGGAGCTGTTTTTT CASSYSSGFTGELFF
. TRBJ2-3 once TRBV18 TGTGCCAGCTCACCCGGACAGCGCACAGATACGCAGTATTTT CASSPGQRTDTQYF
TRBD2 TRBJ2-5 . TRBV7-3 TGTGCCAGCAGCTCCGGGACTAGCGGGGGTTGGTCAGAGACCCAGTACTTC CASSSGTSGGWSETQYF
TRBD1 TRBJ2-3 . TRBV30 TGTGCCTGGAGTAACAGGGGGAGAACAGATACGCAGTATTTT CAWSNRGRTDTQYF
. TRBJ2-7 . TRBV11-2 TGTGCCAGCACCGGGAGGGGGCTGAGCTCCTACGAGCAGTACTTC CASTGRGLSSYEQYF
TRBD1 TRBJ1-2 . TRBV30 TGTGCCTGGAGTGTGCCCGGGAGGGGGCCCTATGGCTACACCTTC CAWSVPGRGPYGYTF
. TRBJ2-2 once TRBV12-2 TGTGCAAGTCGCTTAGCGCTGGGACAGCACTACACCGGGGAGCTGTTTTTT CASRLALGQHYTGELFF
TRBD1 TRBJ2-7 . TRBV2 TGTGCCAGCAGTTTGACAGGGATCAACGAGCAGTACTTC CASSLTGINEQYF
TRBD2 TRBJ2-1 . TRBV5-1 TGCGCCAGCAGCCCTGGACTAGCGGGGGCCCAGAGCTCCTACAATGAGCAGTTCTTC CASSPGLAGAQSSYNEQFF
TRBD1 TRBJ1-1 few TRBV2 TGTGCCAGCAGGACAGGGGCCAACACTGAAGCTTTCTTT CASRTGANTEAFF
TRBD1 TRBJ1-2 few TRBV28 TGTGCCAAGCAGGACAGGACCTATGGCTACACCTTC CAKQDRTYGYTF
. TRBJ2-1 . TRBV13 TGTGCCAGCAGCTTGCGGGGCCCCGGGACCGCCACCTACAATGAGCAGTTCTTC CASSLRGPGTATYNEQFF
. TRBJ1-2 . TRBV5-4 TGTGCCAGCAGCTTGCGGGGGGGCCAGGGCTCCTATGGCTACACCTTC CASSLRGGQGSYGYTF
TRBD2 TRBJ2-5 . TRBV7-2 TGTGCCAGCAGCTTAGCCCGCACGGGGGGGCAAGAGACCCAGTACTTC CASSLARTGGQETQYF
. TRBJ2-3 . TRBV11-3 TGTGCCAGCACCTTGGGGGGGGCCACAGATACGCAGTATTTT CASTLGGATDTQYF